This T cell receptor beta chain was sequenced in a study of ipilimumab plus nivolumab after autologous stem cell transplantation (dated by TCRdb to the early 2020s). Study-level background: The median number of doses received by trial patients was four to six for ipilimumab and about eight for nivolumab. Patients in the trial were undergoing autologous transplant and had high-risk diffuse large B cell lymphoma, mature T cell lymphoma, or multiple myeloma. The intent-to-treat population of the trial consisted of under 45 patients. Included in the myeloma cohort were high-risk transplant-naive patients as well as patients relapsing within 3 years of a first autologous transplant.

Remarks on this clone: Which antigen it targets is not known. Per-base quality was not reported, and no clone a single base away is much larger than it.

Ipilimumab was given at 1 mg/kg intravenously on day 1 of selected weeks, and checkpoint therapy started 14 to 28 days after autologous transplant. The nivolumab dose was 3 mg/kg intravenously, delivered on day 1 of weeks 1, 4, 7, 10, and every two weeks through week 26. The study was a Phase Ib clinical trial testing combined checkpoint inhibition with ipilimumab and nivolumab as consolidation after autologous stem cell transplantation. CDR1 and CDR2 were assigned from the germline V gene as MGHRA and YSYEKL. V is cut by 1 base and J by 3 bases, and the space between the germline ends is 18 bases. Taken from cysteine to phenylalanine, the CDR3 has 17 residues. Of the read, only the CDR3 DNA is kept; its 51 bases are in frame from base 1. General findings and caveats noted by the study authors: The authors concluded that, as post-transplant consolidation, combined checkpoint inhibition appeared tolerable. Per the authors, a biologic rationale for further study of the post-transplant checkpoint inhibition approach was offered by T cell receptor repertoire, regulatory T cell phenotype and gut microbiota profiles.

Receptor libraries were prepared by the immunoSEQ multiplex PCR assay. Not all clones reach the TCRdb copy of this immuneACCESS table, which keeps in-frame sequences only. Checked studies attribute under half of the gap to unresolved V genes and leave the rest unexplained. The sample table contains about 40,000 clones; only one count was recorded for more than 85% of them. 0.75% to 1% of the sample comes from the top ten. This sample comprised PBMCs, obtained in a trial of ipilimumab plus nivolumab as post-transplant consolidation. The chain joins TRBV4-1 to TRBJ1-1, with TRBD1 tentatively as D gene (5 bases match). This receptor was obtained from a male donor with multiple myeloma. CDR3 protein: CASSQVARDLGYTEAFF. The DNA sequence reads TGCGCCAGCAGCCAAGTAGCTCGGGACCTCGGATACACTGAAGCTTTCTTT.